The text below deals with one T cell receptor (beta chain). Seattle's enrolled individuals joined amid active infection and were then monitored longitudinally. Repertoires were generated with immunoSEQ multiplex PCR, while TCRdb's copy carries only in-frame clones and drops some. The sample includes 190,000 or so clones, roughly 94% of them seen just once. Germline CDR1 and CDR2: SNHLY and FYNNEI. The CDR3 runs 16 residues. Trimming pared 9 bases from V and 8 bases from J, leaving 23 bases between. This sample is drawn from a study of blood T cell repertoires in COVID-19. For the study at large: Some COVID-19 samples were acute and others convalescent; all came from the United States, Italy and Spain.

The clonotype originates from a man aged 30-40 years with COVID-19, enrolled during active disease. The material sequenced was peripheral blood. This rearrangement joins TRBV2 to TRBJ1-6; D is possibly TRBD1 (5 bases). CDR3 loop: CASGGPGRGGDSPLHF. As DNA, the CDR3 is TGTGCCAGTGGAGGTCCAGGGCGAGGAGGGGATTCACCCCTCCACTTT.